A selection of T cell receptor beta chains follows, all from one sample in a study of cytomegalovirus exposure and HLA in healthy donors. Data came from immunoSEQ multiplex PCR; TCRdb stores just in-frame clones and leaves some out. Seen here are 150,000 or so clones, approximately 79% observed once, and the top ten hold about 0.93%. Sequencing was done on a sample of PBMCs. Receptor source: a woman in her 50s in good health and CMV-seropositive. CDR3s include the opening cysteine and the closing phenylalanine or tryptophan. Fields, in order: clone size, CDR3 length, D gene, J gene, V gene, CDR3 protein, CDR3 DNA. A D gene is named only where the DNA matches it firmly. Not every row has a clone size; where given, it reads once, few, many or a size class.

- | 16 | TRBD2 | TRBJ2-7 | TRBV23-1 | CASIPGSVSGAYEQYF | TGCGCCAGCATCCCGGGGTCGGTCAGCGGGGCCTACGAGCAGTACTTC
- | 13 | - | TRBJ1-4 | TRBV28 | CASSLGGGEKLFF | TGTGCCAGCAGTTTAGGGGGGGGAGAAAAACTGTTTTTT
- | 14 | TRBD1 | TRBJ1-6 | TRBV5-4 | CASSPDRVDSPLHF | TGTGCCAGCAGCCCGGACAGGGTAGACTCACCCCTCCACTTT
- | 13 | - | TRBJ2-1 | TRBV7-7 | CASSAGHYNEQFF | TGTGCTAGCAGCGCGGGCCACTACAATGAGCAGTTCTTC
- | 14 | TRBD2 | TRBJ2-7 | TRBV19 | CASKETSGSYEQYF | TGTGCCAGTAAAGAGACTAGCGGATCCTACGAGCAGTACTTC
- | 14 | - | TRBJ1-5 | TRBV12-5 | CASERTRSNQPQHF | TGTGCTAGTGAGAGGACTAGGAGCAATCAGCCCCAGCATTTT
- | 14 | - | TRBJ1-5 | TRBV19 | CASSPAGFYQPQHF | TGTGCCAGTAGTCCAGCGGGGTTCTATCAGCCCCAGCATTTT
- | 15 | - | TRBJ2-3 | TRBV19 | CASSFQGLRTDTQYF | TGTGCCAGTAGTTTCCAGGGGCTCCGCACAGATACGCAGTATTTT
- | 15 | - | TRBJ2-2 | TRBV11-2 | CASSLSTRGAGELFF | TGTGCCAGCAGCTTATCCACCCGCGGGGCCGGGGAGCTGTTTTTT
- | 16 | TRBD2 | TRBJ2-1 | TRBV18 | CASSPGTSGPYNEQFF | TGTGCCAGCTCACCCGGGACTAGCGGGCCCTACAATGAGCAGTTCTTC
- | 16 | TRBD2 | TRBJ2-7 | TRBV30 | CAWSPPEIAGGYEQYF | TGTGCCTGGAGTCCCCCCGAGATAGCGGGAGGCTACGAGCAGTACTTC
- | 16 | TRBD1 | TRBJ2-3 | TRBV7-9 | CASNLGAGGSADTQYF | TGTGCCAGCAACCTAGGGGCAGGGGGTAGTGCAGATACGCAGTATTTT
- | 14 | - | TRBJ2-7 | TRBV6-5 | CASSYSQKTYEQYF | TGTGCCAGCAGTTACTCCCAGAAAACCTACGAGCAGTACTTC
- | 16 | - | TRBJ2-3 | TRBV19 | CASSSTASASTDTQYF | TGTGCCAGTAGTTCTACAGCCTCGGCTAGCACAGATACGCAGTATTTT
- | 14 | TRBD1 | TRBJ1-5 | TRBV6-5 | CASRGQGGNQPQHF | TGTGCCAGCAGGGGACAGGGTGGCAATCAGCCCCAGCATTTT
- | 15 | - | TRBJ2-7 | TRBV27 | CASSPRPTTSYEQYF | TGTGCCAGCAGTCCACGCCCGACAACCTCCTACGAGCAGTACTTC
- | 15 | TRBD1 | TRBJ1-1 | TRBV28 | CASTLQGAANAEAFF | TGTGCCAGCACCCTACAGGGGGCGGCGAACGCTGAAGCTTTCTTT
- | 15 | TRBD2 | TRBJ2-7 | TRBV10-3 | CAIRDTSGRAYEQYF | TGTGCCATCAGGGATACTAGCGGGAGGGCCTACGAGCAGTACTTC
few | 17 | - | TRBJ2-5 | TRBV28 | CASSTQVLGRGQETQYF | TGTGCCAGCAGTACCCAGGTTTTGGGCAGGGGTCAAGAGACCCAGTACTTC
few | 14 | TRBD1 | TRBJ2-2 | TRBV7-7 | CASSPDRFTGELFF | TGTGCTAGCAGCCCGGACAGGTTCACCGGGGAGCTGTTTTTT
- | 15 | - | TRBJ2-7 | TRBV4-3 | CASSLSSLASYEQYF | TGCGCCAGCAGCCTATCTAGTCTAGCTTCCTACGAGCAGTACTTC
- | 13 | - | TRBJ2-2 | TRBV11-2 | CASSYGNTGELFF | TGTGCCAGCAGCTACGGGAACACCGGGGAGCTGTTTTTT